This T cell receptor (beta chain) is drawn from a study of PD-1 blockade in classical Hodgkin lymphoma. CDR3 length: 18 amino acids. The trim removed 3 bases at V and 1 base at J, leaving 15 bases unmatched. Germline CDR1 SQVTM, CDR2 ANQGSEA. Time point: newly diagnosed, previously untreated cHL patient sample. PBMCs were thawed, and CD8+ T cells were then isolated from them by magnetic negative selection. What served as comparison were PBMCs in newly diagnosed, untreated classical Hodgkin lymphoma. This table comes from immunoSEQ multiplex PCR, and its TCRdb copy is limited to in-frame clones, with some not included. The repertoire holds around 10,000 clones, around 86% seen once, with about 15% in the top ten. Note on this clone: Its matching antigen is unknown.

General study points: Reports indicated that newly diagnosed patients had lower baseline TCR diversity than healthy donors did. Repertoires differed for reasons still undefined, possibly disease activity or prior therapy.

The chain couples TRBV29-1 to TRBJ1-1; TRBD1 matches 9 bases. The origin of this receptor is a human donor with classical Hodgkin lymphoma. The sample consisted of CD8+ T cells from blood. The CDR3: CSVDSPGQGDFGNTEAFF. The CDR3 region has the DNA TGCAGCGTTGATAGCCCGGGACAGGGAGATTTCGGGAACACTGAAGCTTTCTTT.